This T cell receptor beta chain was retrieved from a study of blood T cell repertoires in COVID-19. Overall study: Some COVID-19 samples were acute and others convalescent; all came from the United States, Italy and Spain. T cells, B-cell-depleted T cells, or PBMCs supplied cDNA or gDNA.

As processed by the authors: Estimates of nucleated cell counts were drawn from the amplification of reference gene primers. Profiled with immunoSEQ multiplex PCR; TCRdb holds only in-frame clones, not every one. V and J calls and clone size are given by that table; D and trimming were obtained from the DNA. Here the sample spans 200,000 or so clones, 85% to 90% being singletons. CDR1 SGHRS and CDR2 YFSETQ come from the germline V gene. The CDR3 runs to 14 residues. V was pared by 4 bases and J by 7 bases, with 6 bases of the junction left unmatched. The source material was peripheral blood. The source is a woman in her forties or fifties with acute or convalescent COVID-19. J is TRBJ2-4 and V is TRBV5-1, with 9 bases identical to TRBD1. In DNA form, the CDR3 reads TGCGCCAGCAGCGCCGGGACAGGGTGGAACATTCAGTACTTC. This codes for CASSAGTGWNIQYF.